Sequencing of this T cell receptor (beta chain) was carried out in a study of a mutant IDH1 vaccine in newly diagnosed glioma. Profiling relied on immunoSEQ multiplex PCR, and the TCRdb table lists in-frame clones only, not all of them. The data contain under 40,000 clones, around 82% of them seen just once; the ten biggest clones take up about 25%. V lost 5 bases, J lost 1 base, and 4 bases lay in between. The CDR3 has 11 amino acids. Looked up from germline, CDR1 is DFQATT and CDR2 is SNEGSKA (reference sequence). Time point of the sample: week 11, during vaccination. Topical imiquimod was applied with each vaccine dose, which held 300 ug of mutant IDH1 20-mer peptide. Comments on this clone: What it binds is unknown.

The rearrangement joins TRBV20-1 to TRBJ2-3, with D unresolved. The source was PBMCs, collected from a glioma patient whose treatment included an IDH1 peptide vaccine. The clonotype comes from a man aged 25-45 years with glioma. The DNA for the CDR3 is TGCAGTGCTCGGGGCACAGATACGCAGTATTTT. Its translation is CSARGTDTQYF.